This note documents a single T cell receptor beta chain sequence. The antigen remains unidentified. One end of the junction is discordant with germline, which a read error may explain. This sample is part of a study of T-cell memory formation after mild COVID-19. Study-wide results and caveats: Clones contracting across day 15 to 85 had a balanced CD4/CD8 profile; later expanding clones leaned CD4+.

TCRdb recomputed calls from the 5' RACE reads with MiXCR, one row per CDR3 protein. This table has just over 350,000 distinct CDR3 sequences, approximately 15% appearing once. The germline V gene encodes CDR1 MNHNS and CDR2 SASEGT. This CDR3 is 17 amino acids long. Sequencing input: PBMCs or a T cell subset sorted from them (not recorded which). This chain connects TRBV6-1 to TRBJ1-5; 7 nucleotides match TRBD1. The clonotype originates from a young man who had mild COVID-19 (a few samples of this study predate the infection). Cell type and time point are not known. CDR3 sequence reads: CASREGGYLYSNQPQHF. In DNA, the CDR3 is TGTGCCAGCAGGGAAGGGGGCTACCTTTATAGCAATCAGCCCCAGCATTTT.